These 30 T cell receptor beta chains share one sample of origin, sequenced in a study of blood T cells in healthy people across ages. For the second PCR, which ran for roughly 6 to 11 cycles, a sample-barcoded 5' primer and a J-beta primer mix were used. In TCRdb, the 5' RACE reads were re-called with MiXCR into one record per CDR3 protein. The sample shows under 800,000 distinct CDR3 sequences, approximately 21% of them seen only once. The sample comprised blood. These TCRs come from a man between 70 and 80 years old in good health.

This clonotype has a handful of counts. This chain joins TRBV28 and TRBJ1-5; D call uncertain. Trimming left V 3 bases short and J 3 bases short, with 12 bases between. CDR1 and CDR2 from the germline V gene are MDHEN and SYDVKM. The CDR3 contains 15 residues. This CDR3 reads CASSFPGSDNQPQHF. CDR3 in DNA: TGTGCCAGCAGTTTTCCGGGGTCCGACAATCAGCCCCAGCATTTT.

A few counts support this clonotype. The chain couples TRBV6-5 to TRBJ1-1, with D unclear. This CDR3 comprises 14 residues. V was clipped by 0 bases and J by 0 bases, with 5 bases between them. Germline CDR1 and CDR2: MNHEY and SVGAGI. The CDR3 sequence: CASSYSGMNTEAFF. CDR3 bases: TGTGCCAGCAGTTACTCGGGGATGAACACTGAAGCTTTCTTT.

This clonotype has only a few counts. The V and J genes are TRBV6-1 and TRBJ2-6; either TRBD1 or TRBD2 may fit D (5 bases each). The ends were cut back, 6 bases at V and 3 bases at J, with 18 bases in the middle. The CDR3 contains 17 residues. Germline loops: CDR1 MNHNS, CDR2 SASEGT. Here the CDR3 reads CASSPRDGAYGANVLTF. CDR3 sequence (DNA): TGTGCCAGCAGCCCACGGGACGGGGCATATGGGGCCAACGTCCTGACTTTC.

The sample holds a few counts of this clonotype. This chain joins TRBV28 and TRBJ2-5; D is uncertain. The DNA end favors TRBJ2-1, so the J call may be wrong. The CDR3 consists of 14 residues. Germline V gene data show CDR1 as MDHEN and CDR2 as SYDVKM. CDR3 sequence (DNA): TGTGCCAGCAGTCTCACCTTAGCCTCGGATGAGCAGTTCTTC. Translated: CASSLTLASDEQFF.

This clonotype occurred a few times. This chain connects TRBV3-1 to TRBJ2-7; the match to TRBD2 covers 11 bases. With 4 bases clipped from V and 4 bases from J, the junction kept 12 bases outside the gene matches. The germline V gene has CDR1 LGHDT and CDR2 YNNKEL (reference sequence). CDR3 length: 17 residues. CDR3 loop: CASSLGSGTSGSYEQYF. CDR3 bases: TGTGCCAGCAGCCTCGGCTCAGGAACTAGCGGGAGTTACGAGCAGTACTTC.

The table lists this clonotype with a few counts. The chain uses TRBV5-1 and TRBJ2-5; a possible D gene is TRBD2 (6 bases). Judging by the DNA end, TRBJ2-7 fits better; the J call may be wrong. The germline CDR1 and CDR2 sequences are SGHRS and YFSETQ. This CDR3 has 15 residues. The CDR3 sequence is CASSLEVGKRDEQYF. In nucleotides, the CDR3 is TGCGCCAGCAGCTTGGAGGTGGGGAAGCGGGACGAGCAGTACTTC.

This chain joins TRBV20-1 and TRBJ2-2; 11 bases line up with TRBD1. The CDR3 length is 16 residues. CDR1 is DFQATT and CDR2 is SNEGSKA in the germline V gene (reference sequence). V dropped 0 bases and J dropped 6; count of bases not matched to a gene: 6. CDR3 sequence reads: CSAREFGQGAAGELFF. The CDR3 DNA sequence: TGCAGTGCTAGAGAATTCGGACAGGGGGCGGCCGGGGAGCTGTTTTTT.

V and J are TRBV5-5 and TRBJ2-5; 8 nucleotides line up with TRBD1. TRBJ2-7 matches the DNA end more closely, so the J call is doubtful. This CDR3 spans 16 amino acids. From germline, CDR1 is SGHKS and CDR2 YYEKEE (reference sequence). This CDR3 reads CASSKAPGGGSYEQYF. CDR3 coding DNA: TGTGCCAGCAGCAAGGCTCCAGGGGGCGGCTCCTACGAGCAGTACTTC.

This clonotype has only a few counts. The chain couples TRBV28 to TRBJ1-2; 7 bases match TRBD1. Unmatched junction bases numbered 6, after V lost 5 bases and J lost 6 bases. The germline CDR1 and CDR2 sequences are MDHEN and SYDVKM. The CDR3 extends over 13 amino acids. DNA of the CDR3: TGTGCCAGCAGTGCAGACAGGGCCGATGGCTACACCTTC. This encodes CASSADRADGYTF.

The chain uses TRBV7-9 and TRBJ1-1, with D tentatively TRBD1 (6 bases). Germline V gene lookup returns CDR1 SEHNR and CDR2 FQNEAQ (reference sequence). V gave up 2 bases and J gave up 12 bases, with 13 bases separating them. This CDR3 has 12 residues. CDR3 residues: CASSLPTGRSFF. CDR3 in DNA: TGTGCCAGCAGCTTACCGACAGGTCGGTCTTTCTTT.

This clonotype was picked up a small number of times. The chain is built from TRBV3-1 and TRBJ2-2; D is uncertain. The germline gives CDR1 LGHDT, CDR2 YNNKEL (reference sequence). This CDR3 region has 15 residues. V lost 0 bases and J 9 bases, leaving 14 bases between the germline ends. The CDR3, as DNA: TGTGCCAGCAGCCAAGATTACCAGAGTCAAAGGGAGCTGTTTTTT. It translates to CASSQDYQSQRELFF.

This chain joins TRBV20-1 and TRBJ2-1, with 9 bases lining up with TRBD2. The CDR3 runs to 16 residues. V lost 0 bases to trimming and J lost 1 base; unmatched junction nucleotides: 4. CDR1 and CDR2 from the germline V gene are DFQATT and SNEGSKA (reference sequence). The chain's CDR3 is CSARDPSGKSYNEQFF. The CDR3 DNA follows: TGCAGTGCTAGAGATCCTAGCGGGAAATCCTACAATGAGCAGTTCTTC.

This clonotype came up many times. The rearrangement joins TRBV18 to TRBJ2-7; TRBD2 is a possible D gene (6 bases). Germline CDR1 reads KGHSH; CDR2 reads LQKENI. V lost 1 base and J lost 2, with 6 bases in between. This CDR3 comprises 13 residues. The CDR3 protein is CASSPQRAYEQYF. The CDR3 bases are TGTGCCAGCTCACCACAGCGGGCCTACGAGCAGTACTTC.

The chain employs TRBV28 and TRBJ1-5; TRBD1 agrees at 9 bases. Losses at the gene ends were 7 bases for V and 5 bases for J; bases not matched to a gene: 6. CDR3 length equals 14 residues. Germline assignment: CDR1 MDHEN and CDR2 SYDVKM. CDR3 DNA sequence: TGTGCCAGCACCTGGGACAGGGTTTATCAGCCCCAGCATTTT. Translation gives CASTWDRVYQPQHF. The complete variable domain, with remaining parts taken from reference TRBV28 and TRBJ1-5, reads DVKVTQSSRYLVKRTGEKVFLECVQDMDHENMFWYRQDPGLGLRLIYFSYDVKMKEKGDIPEGYSVSREKKERFSLILESASTNQTSMYLCASTWDRVYQPQHFGDGTRLSIL.

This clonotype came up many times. The CDR3 protein is CASSSGGRNTEAFF. The CDR3 DNA is TGTGCCAGCAGTTCGGGGGGTCGGAACACTGAAGCTTTCTTT. The chain joins TRBV28 to TRBJ1-1, with D possibly TRBD1 on 5 matching bases. Germline V gene lookup returns CDR1 MDHEN and CDR2 SYDVKM. V lost 4 bases and J lost 1, with 10 bases in between. CDR3 length equals 14 residues.

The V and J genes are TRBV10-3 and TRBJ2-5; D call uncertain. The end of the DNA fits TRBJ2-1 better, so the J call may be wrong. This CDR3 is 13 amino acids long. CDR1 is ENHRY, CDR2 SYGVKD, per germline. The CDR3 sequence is CAISDSNYNEQFF. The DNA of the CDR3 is TGTGCCATCAGTGACTCAAACTACAATGAGCAGTTCTTC.

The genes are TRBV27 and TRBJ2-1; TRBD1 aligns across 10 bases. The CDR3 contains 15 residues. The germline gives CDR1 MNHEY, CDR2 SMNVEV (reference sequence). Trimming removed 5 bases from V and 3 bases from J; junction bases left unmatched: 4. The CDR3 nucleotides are TGTGCCAGCAGTGGATGGACAGGGGGCTACAATGAGCAGTTCTTC. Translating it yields CASSGWTGGYNEQFF.

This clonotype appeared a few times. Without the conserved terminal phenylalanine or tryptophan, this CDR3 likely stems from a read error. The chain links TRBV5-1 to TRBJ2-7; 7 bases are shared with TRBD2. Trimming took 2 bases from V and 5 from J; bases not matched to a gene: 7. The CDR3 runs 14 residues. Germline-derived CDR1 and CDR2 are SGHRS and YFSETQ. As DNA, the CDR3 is TGCGCCAGCAGCTTCGGCGGGAGAAAGAACGAGCAGTACTCC. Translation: CASSFGGRKNEQYS.

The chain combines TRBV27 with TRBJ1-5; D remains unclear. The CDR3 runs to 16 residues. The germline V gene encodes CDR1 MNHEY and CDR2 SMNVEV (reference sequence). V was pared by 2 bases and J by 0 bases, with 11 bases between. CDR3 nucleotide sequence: TGTGCCAGCAGTTTACGAGGGCAGGTTAGCAATCAGCCCCAGCATTTT. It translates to CASSLRGQVSNQPQHF.

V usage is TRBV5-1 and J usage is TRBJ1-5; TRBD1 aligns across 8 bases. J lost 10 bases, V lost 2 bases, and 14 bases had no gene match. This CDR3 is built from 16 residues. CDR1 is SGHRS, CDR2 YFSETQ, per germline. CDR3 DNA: TGCGCCAGCAGCTTAGGGACAGGCCTATACGCTGGCCCCCAGCATTTT. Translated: CASSLGTGLYAGPQHF. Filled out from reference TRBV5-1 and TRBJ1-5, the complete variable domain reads KAGVTQTPRYLIKTRGQQVTLSCSPISGHRSVSWYQQTPGQGLQFLFEYFSETQRNKGNFPGRFSGRQFSNSRSEMNVSTLELGDSALYLCASSLGTGLYAGPQHFGDGTRLSIL.

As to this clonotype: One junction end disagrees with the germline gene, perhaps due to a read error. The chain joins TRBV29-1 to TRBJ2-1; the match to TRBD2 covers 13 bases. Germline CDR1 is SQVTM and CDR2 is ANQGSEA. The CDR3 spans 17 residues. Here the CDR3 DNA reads TGCAGAGTTGAAAAACTAGCGGGAGGGTTAAGCGACAATGAGCAGTTCTTC. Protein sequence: CRVEKLAGGLSDNEQFF.

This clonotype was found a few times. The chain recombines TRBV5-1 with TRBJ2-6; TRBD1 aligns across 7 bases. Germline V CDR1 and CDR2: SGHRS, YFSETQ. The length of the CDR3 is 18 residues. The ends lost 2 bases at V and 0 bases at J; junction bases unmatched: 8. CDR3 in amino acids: CASSFLRGGASGANVLTF. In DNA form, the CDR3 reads TGCGCCAGCAGCTTTCTCCGAGGGGGCGCCTCTGGGGCCAACGTCCTGACTTTC.

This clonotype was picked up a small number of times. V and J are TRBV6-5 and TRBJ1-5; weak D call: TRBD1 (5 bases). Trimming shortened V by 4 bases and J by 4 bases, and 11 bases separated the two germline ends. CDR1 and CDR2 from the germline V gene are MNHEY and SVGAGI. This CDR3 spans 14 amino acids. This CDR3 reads CASSSRDQNQPQHF. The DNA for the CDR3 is TGTGCCAGCAGTTCCCGGGACCAAAATCAGCCCCAGCATTTT.

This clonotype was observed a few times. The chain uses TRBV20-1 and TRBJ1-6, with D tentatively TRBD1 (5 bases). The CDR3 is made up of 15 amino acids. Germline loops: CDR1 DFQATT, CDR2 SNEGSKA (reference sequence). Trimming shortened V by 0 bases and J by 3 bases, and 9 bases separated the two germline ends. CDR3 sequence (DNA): TGCAGTGCTAGAGAAGAGGGGTTCTATAATTCACCCCTCCACTTT. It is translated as CSAREEGFYNSPLHF.

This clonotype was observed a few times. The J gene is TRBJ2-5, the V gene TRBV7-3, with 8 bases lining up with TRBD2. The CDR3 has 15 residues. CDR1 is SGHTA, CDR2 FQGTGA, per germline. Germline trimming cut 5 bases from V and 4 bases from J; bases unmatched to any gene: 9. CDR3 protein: CASSLFGRALETQYF. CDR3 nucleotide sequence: TGTGCCAGCAGCCTATTCGGGAGGGCCCTAGAGACCCAGTACTTC.

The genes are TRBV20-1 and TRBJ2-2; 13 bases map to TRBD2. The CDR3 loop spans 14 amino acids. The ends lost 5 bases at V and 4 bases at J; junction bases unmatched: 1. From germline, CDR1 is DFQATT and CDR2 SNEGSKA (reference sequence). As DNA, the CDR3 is TGCAGTGCTCGACTAGCGGGAGGCACCGGGGAGCTGTTTTTT. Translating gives CSARLAGGTGELFF.

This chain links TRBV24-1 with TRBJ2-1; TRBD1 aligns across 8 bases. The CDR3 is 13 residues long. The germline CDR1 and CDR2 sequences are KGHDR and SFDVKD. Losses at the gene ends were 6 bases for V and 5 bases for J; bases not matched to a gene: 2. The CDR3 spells CATSRTGNNEQFF. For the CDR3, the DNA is TGTGCCACCAGTCGGACAGGGAACAATGAGCAGTTCTTC.

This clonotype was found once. The CDR3 loop reads CSVAPDETQYF. In nucleotides, the CDR3 is TGCAGCGTTGCCCCGGATGAGACCCAGTACTTC. This chain uses TRBV29-1 with TRBJ2-5; D unclear. From germline, CDR1 is SQVTM and CDR2 ANQGSEA. The CDR3 length is 11 residues. Deletions cut 4 bases from V and 5 bases from J, with 8 bases between.

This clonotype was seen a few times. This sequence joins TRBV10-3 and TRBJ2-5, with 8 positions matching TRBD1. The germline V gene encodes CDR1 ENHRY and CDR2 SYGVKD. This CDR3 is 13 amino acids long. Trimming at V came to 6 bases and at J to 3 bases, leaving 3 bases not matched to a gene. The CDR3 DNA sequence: TGTGCCATCAGCTTGACAGGGGAAGAGACCCAGTACTTC. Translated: CAISLTGEETQYF.

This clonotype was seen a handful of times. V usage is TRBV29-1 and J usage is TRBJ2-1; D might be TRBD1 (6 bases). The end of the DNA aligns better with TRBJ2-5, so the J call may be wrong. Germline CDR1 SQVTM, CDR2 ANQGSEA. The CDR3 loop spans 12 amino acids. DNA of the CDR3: TGCAGCGGTGGGGGCGGTTCGAAGACCCAGTACTTC. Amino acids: CSGGGGSKTQYF.